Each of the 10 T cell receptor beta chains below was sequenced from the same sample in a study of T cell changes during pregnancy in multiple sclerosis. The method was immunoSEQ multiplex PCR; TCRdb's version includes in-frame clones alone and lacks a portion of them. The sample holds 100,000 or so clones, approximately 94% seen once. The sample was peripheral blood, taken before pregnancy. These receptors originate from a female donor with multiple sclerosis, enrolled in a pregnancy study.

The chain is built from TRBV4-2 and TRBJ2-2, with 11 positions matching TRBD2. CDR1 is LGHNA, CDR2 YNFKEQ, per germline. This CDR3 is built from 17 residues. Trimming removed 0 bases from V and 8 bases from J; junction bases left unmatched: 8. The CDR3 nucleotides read TGTGCCAGCAGCCAAGATATAGCGGGAGGGCCTTCTGGGGAGCTGTTTTTT. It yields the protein CASSQDIAGGPSGELFF.

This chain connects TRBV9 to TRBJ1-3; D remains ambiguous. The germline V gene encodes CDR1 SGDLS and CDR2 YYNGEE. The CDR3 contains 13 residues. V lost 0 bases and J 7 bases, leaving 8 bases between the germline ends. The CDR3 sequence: CASSVDLGNTIYF. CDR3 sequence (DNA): TGTGCCAGCAGCGTAGATCTCGGGAACACCATATATTTT.

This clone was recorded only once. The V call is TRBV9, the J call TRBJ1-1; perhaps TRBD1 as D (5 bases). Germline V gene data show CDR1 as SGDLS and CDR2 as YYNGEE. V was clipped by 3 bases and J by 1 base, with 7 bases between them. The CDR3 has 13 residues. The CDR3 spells CASSAGENTEAFF. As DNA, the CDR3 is TGTGCCAGCAGCGCGGGGGAGAACACTGAAGCTTTCTTT.

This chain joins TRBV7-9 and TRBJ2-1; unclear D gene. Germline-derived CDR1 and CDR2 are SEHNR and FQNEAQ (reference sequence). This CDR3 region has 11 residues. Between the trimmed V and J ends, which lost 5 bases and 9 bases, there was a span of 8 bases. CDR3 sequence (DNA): TGTGCCAGCAGCCCCCTAGGTGAGCAGTTCTTC. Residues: CASSPLGEQFF.

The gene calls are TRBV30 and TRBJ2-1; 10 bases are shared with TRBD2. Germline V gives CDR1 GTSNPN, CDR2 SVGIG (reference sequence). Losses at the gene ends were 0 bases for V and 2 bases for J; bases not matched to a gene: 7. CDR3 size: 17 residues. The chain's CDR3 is CAWSVRPSGRTYNEQFF. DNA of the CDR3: TGTGCCTGGAGTGTACGTCCTAGCGGGAGAACCTACAATGAGCAGTTCTTC.

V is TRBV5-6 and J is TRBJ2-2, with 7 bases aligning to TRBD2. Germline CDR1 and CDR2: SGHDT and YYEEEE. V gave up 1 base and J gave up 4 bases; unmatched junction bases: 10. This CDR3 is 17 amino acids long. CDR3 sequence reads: CASSLTPQRGLTGELFF. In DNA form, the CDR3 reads TGTGCCAGCAGCTTGACCCCCCAGCGGGGACTCACCGGGGAGCTGTTTTTT.

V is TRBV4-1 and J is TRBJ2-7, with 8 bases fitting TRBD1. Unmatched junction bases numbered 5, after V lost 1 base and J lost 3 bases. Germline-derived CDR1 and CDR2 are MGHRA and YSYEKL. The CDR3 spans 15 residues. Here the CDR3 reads CASSQGQGAGYEQYF. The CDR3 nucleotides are TGCGCCAGCAGCCAAGGGCAGGGGGCGGGCTACGAGCAGTACTTC.

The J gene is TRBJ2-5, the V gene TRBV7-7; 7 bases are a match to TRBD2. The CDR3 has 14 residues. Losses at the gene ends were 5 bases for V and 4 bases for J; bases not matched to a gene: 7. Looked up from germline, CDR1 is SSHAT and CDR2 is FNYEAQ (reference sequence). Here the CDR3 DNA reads TGTGCCAGCAGCCGCACGGGGGAGGGAGAGACCCAGTACTTC. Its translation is CASSRTGEGETQYF. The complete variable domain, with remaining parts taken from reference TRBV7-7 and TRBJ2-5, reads GAGVSQSPRYKVTKRGQDVTLRCDPISSHATLYWYQQALGQGPEFLTYFNYEAQPDKSGLPSDRFSAERPEGSISTLTIQRTEQRDSAMYRCASSRTGEGETQYFGPGTRLLVL.

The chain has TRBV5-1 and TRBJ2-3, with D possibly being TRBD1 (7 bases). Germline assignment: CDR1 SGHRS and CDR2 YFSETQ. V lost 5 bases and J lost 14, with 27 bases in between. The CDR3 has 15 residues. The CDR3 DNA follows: TGCGCCAGCAGTGATCCTGGACAGGAGGGTAACACTGGGTATTTT. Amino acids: CASSDPGQEGNTGYF.

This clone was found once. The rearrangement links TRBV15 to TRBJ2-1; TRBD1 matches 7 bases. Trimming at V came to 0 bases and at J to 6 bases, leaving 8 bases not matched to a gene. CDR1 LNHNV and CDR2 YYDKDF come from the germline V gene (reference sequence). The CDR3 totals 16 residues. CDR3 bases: TGTGCCACCAGCAGAGATCGAACAGGGGTGGGCAATGAGCAGTTCTTC. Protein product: CATSRDRTGVGNEQFF.